Below are 19 T cell receptor beta chains sequenced from a single sample in a study of PD-1 blockade in classical Hodgkin lymphoma. Assay: immunoSEQ multiplex PCR; the TCRdb copy retains only in-frame clones and omits some. Among about 36,000 clones listed, about 70% were seen once. After autologous stem cell transplantation all patients relapsed, and prior brentuximab vedotin exposure differed between cohorts. This material consisted of peripheral blood mononuclear cells (PBMCs), taken before the second cycle of nivolumab. These receptors all come from a human donor with classical Hodgkin lymphoma.

V gene TRBV10-3 combines with J gene TRBJ1-4; the D is unclear. The ends were cut back, 5 bases at V and 0 bases at J, with 13 bases in the middle. CDR1 and CDR2 from the germline V gene are ENHRY and SYGVKD. This CDR3 comprises 16 residues. The CDR3 protein is CAISPGRLTTNEKLFF. DNA for the CDR3: TGTGCCATCAGTCCTGGCAGGCTAACAACTAATGAAAAACTGTTTTTT.

The chain combines TRBV14 with TRBJ2-6; D is perhaps TRBD1 or TRBD2 (5 bases each). Between the trimmed V and J ends, which lost 2 bases and 1 base, there was a span of 6 bases. CDR3 length: 15 residues. The germline V gene encodes CDR1 SGHDN and CDR2 FVKESK. The CDR3 bases are TGTGCCAGCAGCCAATGGGGGTCTGGGGCCAACGTCCTGACTTTC. It specifies CASSQWGSGANVLTF.

Only a few counts were recorded for this clone. The chain uses TRBV6-1 and TRBJ1-4; D is possibly TRBD1 (6 bases). V was clipped by 1 base and J by 7 bases, with 10 bases between them. Germline V gives CDR1 MNHNS, CDR2 SASEGT. This CDR3 contains 14 residues. In DNA form, the CDR3 reads TGTGCCAGCAGTGAAGGAGGGGGGGGTGAAAAACTGTTTTTT. Its protein is CASSEGGGGEKLFF.

The V gene is TRBV15, the J gene TRBJ1-5; 7 bases line up with TRBD1. This CDR3 spans 15 amino acids. With V trimmed by 1 base and J by 7 bases, 7 bases remained unmatched. Per germline, CDR1 LNHNV and CDR2 YYDKDF (reference sequence). CDR3 nucleotide sequence: TGTGCCACCAGCAGAGGTCGTGAGGGGGCCCAGCCCCAGCATTTT. As protein: CATSRGREGAQPQHF.

The chain employs TRBV5-6 and TRBJ2-3, with unresolved D. The CDR3 totals 14 residues. Germline CDR1 and CDR2: SGHDT and YYEEEE. V gave up 4 bases and J gave up 1 base, with 10 bases separating them. The CDR3 region has the DNA TGTGCCAGCAGCACGACTCTTCGCACAGATACGCAGTATTTT. It yields the protein CASSTTLRTDTQYF. Full variable domain (missing parts from reference TRBV5-6 and TRBJ2-3): DAGVTQSPTHLIKTRGQQVTLRCSPKSGHDTVSWYQQALGQGPQFIFQYYEEEERQRGNFPDRFSGHQFPNYSSELNVNALLLGDSALYLCASSTTLRTDTQYFGPGTRLTVL.

This chain joins TRBV11-2 and TRBJ2-3; TRBD2 aligns across 9 bases. The CDR3 length is 17 residues. V shed 6 bases, J shed 2 bases, and the junction held 12 bases outside the gene matches. Germline CDR1 is SGHAT and CDR2 is FQNNGV. The CDR3 here is CASSPNVAGANTDTQYF. The CDR3 coding sequence is TGTGCCAGCAGTCCTAATGTAGCGGGGGCGAACACAGATACGCAGTATTTT.

The chain recombines TRBV6-5 with TRBJ1-1; D gene uncertain. Germline lookup yields CDR1 MNHEY and CDR2 SVGAGI. V lost 1 base and J 1 base, leaving 7 bases between the germline ends. This CDR3 comprises 14 residues. CDR3 loop: CASSYFRSNTEAFF. CDR3 bases: TGTGCCAGCAGTTACTTTCGGTCGAACACTGAAGCTTTCTTT.

This clone was counted a single time. The chain carries TRBV6-5 and TRBJ1-4; D is possibly TRBD1 (5 bases). In germline, CDR1 is MNHEY, CDR2 SVGAGI. Trimming removed 5 bases from V and 0 bases from J, with 7 bases in between. This CDR3 comprises 14 residues. CDR3 DNA: TGTGCCAGCAGTAAACAGGCAACTAATGAAAAACTGTTTTTT. It yields the protein CASSKQATNEKLFF.

The genes are TRBV4-3 and TRBJ2-2; D may correspond to TRBD1 or TRBD2 (5 bases each). Germline assignment: CDR1 LGHNA and CDR2 YSLEER. The V and J ends lost 4 bases and 2 bases respectively, with 17 bases between them. The CDR3 extends over 17 amino acids. Here the CDR3 reads CASSLGLGPKNTGELFF. The CDR3 DNA is TGCGCCAGCAGCCTTGGACTGGGGCCCAAAAACACCGGGGAGCTGTTTTTT.

This chain links TRBV6-6 with TRBJ1-5; D is ambiguous. The CDR3 extends over 14 amino acids. Germline-derived CDR1 and CDR2 are MNHNY and SVGAGI (reference sequence). The ends were cut back, 8 bases at V and 5 bases at J, with 16 bases in the middle. The CDR3 reads CASGRGIADQPQHF. DNA for the CDR3: TGTGCCAGCGGACGGGGAATAGCGGATCAGCCCCAGCATTTT.

The rearrangement joins TRBV27 to TRBJ2-6, with TRBD1 matching 10 bases. There are 16 residues in the CDR3. The germline gives CDR1 MNHEY, CDR2 SMNVEV (reference sequence). Trimming took 5 bases from V and 2 from J; bases not matched to a gene: 3. DNA for the CDR3: TGTGCCAGCAGTCTAGGACAGGGGGCTGGGGCCAACGTCCTGACTTTC. It is translated as CASSLGQGAGANVLTF. Supplemented by reference TRBV27 and TRBJ2-6, the full variable domain reads EAQVTQNPRYLITVTGKKLTVTCSQNMNHEYMSWYRQDPGLGLRQIYYSMNVEVTDKGDVPEGYKVSRKEKRNFPLILESPSPNQTSLYFCASSLGQGAGANVLTFGAGSRLTVL.

The rearrangement uses TRBV19 and TRBJ2-1, with D hard to call. The CDR3 is 15 residues long. Germline V gene sequence: CDR1 LNHDA, CDR2 SQIVND (reference sequence). V lost 11 bases and J lost 0, with 17 bases in between. In nucleotides, the CDR3 is TGTGCCTCCTCCATTGGGCTCAGCTCCTACAATGAGCAGTTCTTC. Translated: CASSIGLSSYNEQFF.

This clone was detected a few times. V gene TRBV2 combines with J gene TRBJ1-2; 7 bases fit TRBD1. The CDR3 is 16 amino acids. Per germline, CDR1 SNHLY and CDR2 FYNNEI. Trimming took 1 base from V and 8 from J; bases not matched to a gene: 13. CDR3 region: CASSEDKTGWQEGYTF. The CDR3 coding sequence is TGTGCCAGCAGTGAAGATAAGACAGGGTGGCAGGAGGGCTACACCTTC.

The chain combines TRBV21-1 with TRBJ2-7. TRBV21-1 is a known pseudogene. There are 15 residues in the CDR3. CDR3 sequence: CASSKPGFTSYEQYF. CDR3 sequence (DNA): TGTGCCAGCAGCAAACCCGGCTTCACCTCCTACGAGCAGTACTTC.

This chain uses TRBV11-2 with TRBJ1-1; D gene uncertain. CDR3 length equals 13 residues. Germline V gives CDR1 SGHAT, CDR2 FQNNGV. Trimming pared 7 bases from V and 11 bases from J, leaving 20 bases between. Here the CDR3 reads CASTLGYGLEAFF. The CDR3 region has the DNA TGTGCCAGCACTTTAGGGTATGGCCTAGAGGCTTTCTTT. Complete variable domain (other parts from reference TRBV11-2 and TRBJ1-1): EAGVAQSPRYKIIEKRQSVAFWCNPISGHATLYWYQQILGQGPKLLIQFQNNGVVDDSQLPKDRFSAERLKGVDSTLKIQPAKLEDSAVYLCASTLGYGLEAFFGQGTRLTVV.

V and J are TRBV7-9 and TRBJ1-6, with D perhaps TRBD1 (5 bases). Germline V lookup: CDR1 SEHNR, CDR2 FQNEAQ (reference sequence). The CDR3 length is 16 residues. The V end was cut by 4 bases, the J end by 2 bases, with 12 bases between. The CDR3 DNA follows: TGTGCCAGCAGCTGGAGGGGTCTTACCTATAATTCACCCCTCCACTTT. This gives the protein CASSWRGLTYNSPLHF.

This clone was detected only a few times. This CDR3 reads CASSLVAGSNTGELFF. For the CDR3, the DNA is TGTGCCAGCAGCCTCGTAGCGGGGTCGAACACCGGGGAGCTGTTTTTT. This chain connects TRBV11-3 to TRBJ2-2; 8 positions agree with TRBD2. Germline assignment: CDR1 SGHNT and CDR2 YENEEA. The J segment lost 0 bases and the V segment lost 5 bases, leaving 5 bases of the junction unmatched. This CDR3 comprises 16 residues.

The V call is TRBV27, the J call TRBJ1-1, with no clear D. The ends were cut back, 3 bases at V and 2 bases at J, with 10 bases in the middle. CDR3 length: 14 residues. Germline V gene sequence: CDR1 MNHEY, CDR2 SMNVEV (reference sequence). CDR3 nucleotides: TGTGCCAGCAGTTTGGGCCATTTCAACACTGAAGCTTTCTTT. Protein: CASSLGHFNTEAFF.

The chain employs TRBV25-1 and TRBJ2-2; maybe TRBD2 (5 bases). V was trimmed by 3 bases and J by 4 bases, leaving 12 bases between them. The CDR3 has 15 residues. The germline gives CDR1 MGHDK, CDR2 SYGVNS. CDR3 protein: CASSELTAGTGELFF. The DNA for the CDR3 is TGTGCCAGCAGTGAGCTGACGGCGGGCACCGGGGAGCTGTTTTTT.